One and the same sample provided the 21 T cell receptor beta chains below, sequenced in a study of Ad26.COV2.S vaccination and SARS-CoV-2 variants. Some clones are missing from TCRdb's copy, which holds only in-frame ones; the method was immunoSEQ multiplex PCR. This table has about 680,000 clones, 70% to 90% appearing once. As for treatment: around 19 received Ad26.COV2.S at low or high dose, single or two shots; 5 received placebo; per-sample allocation not given. Collection of samples fell on day 63 after the first vaccine or placebo injection. Sequencing was performed on peripheral blood, taken in a trial of Ad26.COV2.S vaccine versus placebo. These receptors all come from a person between 18 and 59 years old who received the Ad26.COV2.S COVID-19 vaccine or a placebo.

This clone was observed a handful of times. The chain links TRBV7-9 to TRBJ1-2, with D perhaps matching TRBD1 (5 bases). Germline CDR1 is SEHNR and CDR2 is FQNEAQ (reference sequence). CDR3 size: 16 residues. V was cut by 5 bases and J by 4 bases, with 20 bases left in between. The CDR3 nucleotides read TGTGCCAGCAGCATAGGGGTCGTCCAGGAGGGCTATGGCTACACCTTC. This translates into CASSIGVVQEGYGYTF.

The V call is TRBV27, the J call TRBJ2-6, with D hard to call. This CDR3 region has 20 residues. V shed 3 bases and J shed 0 bases, with 21 bases lying between them. The germline CDR1 and CDR2 sequences are MNHEY and SMNVEV (reference sequence). In DNA form, the CDR3 reads TGTGCCAGCAGTTTCCTTCTGGGAAGTCGAGTTAGCTCTGGGGCCAACGTCCTGACTTTC. Encoded protein: CASSFLLGSRVSSGANVLTF.

This chain connects TRBV6-5 to TRBJ1-4; no reliable D call. Trimming pared 0 bases from V and 6 bases from J, leaving 14 bases between. Germline V gene data show CDR1 as MNHEY and CDR2 as SVGAGI. CDR3 length equals 16 residues. CDR3 protein: CASSYSTAQKYEKLFF. CDR3 DNA sequence: TGTGCCAGCAGTTACTCGACGGCACAGAAATATGAAAAACTGTTTTTT.

CDR3 sequence (DNA): TGCGCCAGCAGTCGTCGGCCCGTAACGGGGGATCAGCCCCAGCATTTT. Translated, it gives CASSRRPVTGDQPQHF. The chain employs TRBV23-1 and TRBJ1-5, with D perhaps matching TRBD1 (5 bases). TRBV23-1 is annotated as an ORF whose role is uncertain. The V and J ends lost 4 bases and 5 bases respectively, with 18 bases between them. This CDR3 region has 16 residues.

Regarding this clone: At the DNA level, this CDR3 is encoded by other sequences in the same sample as well. The V call is TRBV3-1 (or the pseudogene TRBV3-2), the J call TRBJ2-7; D is uncertain. Trimming took off 1 base at V and 0 bases at J, with 7 bases between the two ends. This CDR3 spans 14 amino acids. CDR1 is LGHDT, CDR2 YNNKEL, per germline (reference sequence). CDR3 in amino acids: CASSQAPSSYEQYF. For the CDR3, the DNA is TGTGCCAGCAGCCAAGCCCCCAGCTCCTACGAGCAGTACTTC.

V is TRBV6-5 and J is TRBJ2-7; TRBD2 agrees at 7 bases. Unmatched junction bases numbered 10, after V lost 5 bases and J lost 3 bases. The CDR3 has 15 amino acids. CDR1 MNHEY and CDR2 SVGAGI come from the germline V gene. The CDR3, as DNA: TGTGCCAGCAGTCCCCGATGGACGGGGGGCTACGAGCAGTACTTC. Residues: CASSPRWTGGYEQYF.

This rearrangement joins TRBV27 to TRBJ1-5; 7 positions match TRBD1. V lost 6 bases and J lost 7; bases outside the gene matches: 12. The CDR3 has 15 residues. Germline V gene sequence: CDR1 MNHEY, CDR2 SMNVEV (reference sequence). CDR3 nucleotides: TGTGCCAGCAGCCCTCAACAGGGGTTCAGGCAGCCCCAGCATTTT. Protein product: CASSPQQGFRQPQHF.

This chain connects TRBV7-8 to TRBJ1-1; D is undetermined. The germline V gene encodes CDR1 SGHVS and CDR2 FQNEAQ. The CDR3 contains 16 residues. V dropped 3 bases and J dropped 0 bases, with 14 bases sitting between them. The CDR3 DNA is TGTGCCAGCAGCTTGAGGGAAAGCCTCATGAACACTGAAGCTTTCTTT. Protein sequence: CASSLRESLMNTEAFF.

This rearrangement joins TRBV27 to TRBJ2-2; D is ambiguous. Germline assignment: CDR1 MNHEY and CDR2 SMNVEV (reference sequence). The CDR3 covers 14 residues. With 5 bases removed from V and 3 bases from J, the gap between germline ends came to 10 bases. CDR3 amino acids: CASSPGSYTGELFF. The CDR3 coding sequence is TGTGCCAGCAGTCCGGGTTCTTACACCGGGGAGCTGTTTTTT.

This chain links TRBV9 with TRBJ1-6; 8 bases align to TRBD1. This CDR3 contains 14 residues. Germline loops: CDR1 SGDLS, CDR2 YYNGEE. V was clipped by 3 bases and J by 10 bases; unmatched bases: 6. Here the CDR3 reads CASSAQGAGSPLHF. DNA of the CDR3: TGTGCCAGCAGCGCTCAGGGGGCCGGATCACCCCTCCACTTT.

This rearrangement joins TRBV19 to TRBJ1-5; TRBD1 is a possible D gene (6 bases). In germline, CDR1 is LNHDA, CDR2 SQIVND (reference sequence). V lost 6 bases and J 6 bases, leaving 15 bases between the germline ends. The CDR3 totals 14 residues. The CDR3 DNA follows: TGTGCCAGTAGCCCACAGGGACTGAGTCAGCCCCAGCATTTT. It specifies CASSPQGLSQPQHF.

This clone has a handful of counts. CDR3 loop: CASSVEANQPQHF. Written as DNA, the CDR3 is TGTGCCAGCAGCGTAGAAGCAAATCAGCCCCAGCATTTT. The chain is built from TRBV9 and TRBJ1-5, with D unresolved. Trimming took off 0 bases at V and 4 bases at J, with 5 bases between the two ends. Looked up from germline, CDR1 is SGDLS and CDR2 is YYNGEE. This CDR3 contains 13 residues.

The genes are TRBV7-9 and TRBJ1-2, with D possibly matching TRBD1 (5 bases). This CDR3 is built from 15 residues. The V end lost 4 bases, the J end lost 5 bases, and 17 bases lay between the germline ends. Germline V gene data show CDR1 as SEHNR and CDR2 as FQNEAQ (reference sequence). CDR3 in DNA: TGTGCCAGCAGCTCACAGGTTTCGGGGAGGTATGGCTACACCTTC. This translates into CASSSQVSGRYGYTF.

The chain joins TRBV19 to TRBJ2-7, with D uncertain. Germline lookup yields CDR1 LNHDA and CDR2 SQIVND (reference sequence). The CDR3 is made up of 12 amino acids. DNA of the CDR3: TGTGCTCGGACGTGGAGCTCCTACGAGCAGTACTTC. As protein: CARTWSSYEQYF.

This clone was counted a few times. The chain employs TRBV6-5 and TRBJ1-5; D call uncertain. V was shortened by 4 bases and J by 0 bases, with 7 bases between the two germline ends. The CDR3 runs to 14 residues. Germline loops: CDR1 MNHEY, CDR2 SVGAGI. The CDR3 reads CASSWSYSNQPQHF. Written as DNA, the CDR3 is TGTGCCAGCAGTTGGAGTTATAGCAATCAGCCCCAGCATTTT.

V gene TRBV27 combines with J gene TRBJ2-2; tentative D call: TRBD1 (6 bases). The length of the CDR3 is 14 residues. From germline, CDR1 is MNHEY and CDR2 SMNVEV (reference sequence). V lost 5 bases and J lost 7, with 14 bases in between. CDR3 coding DNA: TGTGCCAGCAGTCTTTCACAGGGTATCGGGGAGCTGTTTTTT. Translating it yields CASSLSQGIGELFF.

V gene TRBV6-5 combines with J gene TRBJ2-1, with 8 bases identical to TRBD2. The CDR3 length is 12 residues. CDR1 is MNHEY and CDR2 is SVGAGI in the germline V gene. With V trimmed by 10 bases and J by 4 bases, 3 bases remained unmatched. The CDR3 DNA reads as TGTGCCACCGGCGGGGGGTACAATGAGCAGTTCTTC. Translation gives CATGGGYNEQFF.

In this sample, this clone turned up a few times. The chain joins TRBV7-2 to TRBJ1-4; 11 nucleotides match TRBD1. V dropped 5 bases and J dropped 0; count of bases not matched to a gene: 8. Germline CDR1 reads SGHTA; CDR2 reads FQGNSA. The length of the CDR3 is 18 residues. Here the CDR3 DNA reads TGTGCCAGCAGCCTAGGACAGGGGGCTCCAACAACTAATGAAAAACTGTTTTTT. This translates into CASSLGQGAPTTNEKLFF.

V gene TRBV5-4 combines with J gene TRBJ2-2; D gene unclear. The CDR3 is 14 amino acids. The V end was cut by 0 bases, the J end by 5 bases, with 8 bases between. The germline V gene encodes CDR1 SGHNT and CDR2 YYREEE (reference sequence). The CDR3: CASSLGRSTGELFF. The CDR3 nucleotides are TGTGCCAGCAGCTTGGGCAGGAGTACCGGGGAGCTGTTTTTT.

The CDR3 sequence is CASAGGFVWEFF. The DNA of the CDR3 is TGTGCCAGCGCAGGGGGATTTGTTTGGGAGTTCTTC. The chain combines TRBV12-3 or TRBV12-4 with TRBJ2-1; the match to TRBD1 covers 7 bases. V was clipped by 8 bases and J by 14 bases; unmatched bases: 12. The CDR3 is made up of 12 amino acids.

This sequence joins TRBV7-9 and TRBJ2-7; a possible D gene is TRBD1 (5 bases). Germline CDR1 and CDR2: SEHNR and FQNEAQ (reference sequence). The CDR3 loop spans 14 amino acids. V lost 3 bases to trimming and J lost 1 base, with 10 bases between them. The CDR3 DNA reads TGTGCCAGCAGCTTCCCGACAGAGTCCTACGAGCAGTACTTC. Translation gives CASSFPTESYEQYF.